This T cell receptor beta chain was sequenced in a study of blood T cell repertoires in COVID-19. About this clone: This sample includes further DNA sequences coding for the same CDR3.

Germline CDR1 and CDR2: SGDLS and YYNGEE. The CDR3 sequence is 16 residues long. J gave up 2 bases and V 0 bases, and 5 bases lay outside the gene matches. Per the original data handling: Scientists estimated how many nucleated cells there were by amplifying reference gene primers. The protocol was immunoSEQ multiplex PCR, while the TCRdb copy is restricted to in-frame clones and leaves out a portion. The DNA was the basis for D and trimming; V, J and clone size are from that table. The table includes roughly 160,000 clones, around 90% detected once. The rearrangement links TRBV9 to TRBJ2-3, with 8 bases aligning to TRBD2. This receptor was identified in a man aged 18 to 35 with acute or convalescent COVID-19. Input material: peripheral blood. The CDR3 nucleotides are TGTGCCAGCAGCGTAGTAGCTAGCGGGTTCACAGATACGCAGTATTTT. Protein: CASSVVASGFTDTQYF.